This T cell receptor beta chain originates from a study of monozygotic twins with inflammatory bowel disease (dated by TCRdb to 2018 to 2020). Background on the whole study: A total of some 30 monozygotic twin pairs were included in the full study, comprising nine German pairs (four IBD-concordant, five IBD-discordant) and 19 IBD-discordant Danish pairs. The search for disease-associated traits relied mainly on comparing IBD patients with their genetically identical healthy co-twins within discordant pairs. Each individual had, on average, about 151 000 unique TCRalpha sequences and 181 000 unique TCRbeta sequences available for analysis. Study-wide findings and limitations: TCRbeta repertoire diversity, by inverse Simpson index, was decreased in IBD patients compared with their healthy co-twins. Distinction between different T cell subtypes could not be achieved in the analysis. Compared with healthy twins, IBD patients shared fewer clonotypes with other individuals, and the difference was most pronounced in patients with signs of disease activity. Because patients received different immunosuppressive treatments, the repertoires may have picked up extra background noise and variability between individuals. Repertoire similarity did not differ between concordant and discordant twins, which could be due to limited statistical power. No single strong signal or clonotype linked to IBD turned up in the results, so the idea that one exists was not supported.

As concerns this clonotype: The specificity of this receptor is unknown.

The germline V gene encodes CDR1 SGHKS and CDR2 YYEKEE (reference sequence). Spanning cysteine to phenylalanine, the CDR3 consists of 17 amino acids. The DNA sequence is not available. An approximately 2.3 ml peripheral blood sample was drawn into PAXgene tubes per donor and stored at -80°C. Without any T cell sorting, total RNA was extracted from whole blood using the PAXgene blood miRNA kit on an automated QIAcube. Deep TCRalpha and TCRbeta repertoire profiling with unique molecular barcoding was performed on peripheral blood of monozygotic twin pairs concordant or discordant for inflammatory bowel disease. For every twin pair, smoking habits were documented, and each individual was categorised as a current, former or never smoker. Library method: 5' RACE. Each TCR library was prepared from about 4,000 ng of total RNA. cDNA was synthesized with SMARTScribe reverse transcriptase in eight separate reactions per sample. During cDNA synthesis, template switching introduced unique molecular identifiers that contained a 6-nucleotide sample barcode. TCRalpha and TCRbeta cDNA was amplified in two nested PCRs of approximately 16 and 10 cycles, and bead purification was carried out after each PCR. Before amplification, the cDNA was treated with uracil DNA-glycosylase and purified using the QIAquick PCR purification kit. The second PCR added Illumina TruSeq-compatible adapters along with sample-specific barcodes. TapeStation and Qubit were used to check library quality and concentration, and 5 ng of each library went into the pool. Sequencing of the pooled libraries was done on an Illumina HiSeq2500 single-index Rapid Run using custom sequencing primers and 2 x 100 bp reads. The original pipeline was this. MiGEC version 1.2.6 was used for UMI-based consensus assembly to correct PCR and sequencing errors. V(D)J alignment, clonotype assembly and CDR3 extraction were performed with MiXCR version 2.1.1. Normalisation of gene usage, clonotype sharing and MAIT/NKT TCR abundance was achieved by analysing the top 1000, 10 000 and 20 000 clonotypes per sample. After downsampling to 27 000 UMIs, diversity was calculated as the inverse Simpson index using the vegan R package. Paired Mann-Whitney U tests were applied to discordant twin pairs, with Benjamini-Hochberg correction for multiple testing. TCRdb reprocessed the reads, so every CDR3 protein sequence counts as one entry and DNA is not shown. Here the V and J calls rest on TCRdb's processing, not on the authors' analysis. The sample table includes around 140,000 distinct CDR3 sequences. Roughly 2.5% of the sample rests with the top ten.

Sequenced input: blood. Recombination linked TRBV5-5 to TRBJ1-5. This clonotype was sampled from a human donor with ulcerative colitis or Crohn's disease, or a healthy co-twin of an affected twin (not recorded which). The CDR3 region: CASSLAKHNRTIEPQHF. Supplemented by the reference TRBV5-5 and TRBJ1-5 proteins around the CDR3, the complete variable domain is DAGVTQSPTHLIKTRGQQVTLRCSPISGHKSVSWYQQVLGQGPQFIFQYYEKEERGRGNFPDRFSARQFPNYSSELNVNALLLGDSALYLCASSLAKHNRTIEPQHFGDGTRLSIL.